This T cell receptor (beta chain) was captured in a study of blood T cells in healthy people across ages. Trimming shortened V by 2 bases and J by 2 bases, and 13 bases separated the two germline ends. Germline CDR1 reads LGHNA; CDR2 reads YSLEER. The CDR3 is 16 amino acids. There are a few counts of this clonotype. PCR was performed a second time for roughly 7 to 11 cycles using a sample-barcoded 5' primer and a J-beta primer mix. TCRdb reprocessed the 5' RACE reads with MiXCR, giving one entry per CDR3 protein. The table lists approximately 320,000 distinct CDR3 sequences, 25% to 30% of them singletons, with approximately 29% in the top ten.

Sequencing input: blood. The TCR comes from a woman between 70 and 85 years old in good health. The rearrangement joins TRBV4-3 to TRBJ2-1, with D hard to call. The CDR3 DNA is TGCGCCAGCAGCCAAAGCCTCGTGGGAACCTACAATGAGCAGTTCTTC. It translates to CASSQSLVGTYNEQFF.